Given below is one T cell receptor beta chain in context. One junction end does not reproduce the germline sequence, and a read error may be involved. The CDR3 sequence is 12 residues long. Germline V gene sequence: CDR1 MDHEN, CDR2 SYDVKM. These data are taken from a study of tumor-infiltrating lymphocytes in primary liver carcinoma. Study at large: Sample counts of productive TCRbeta reads spanned roughly 3.65 to 8 million; these counts were similar across tissue types.

RNA and DNA were co-extracted from around 20-30 mg of unsorted bulk tissue. Treatment-naive at the time, the patients had chronic HBV infection. Production of TCR beta cDNA used approximately 0.55 ug total RNA together with a constant-region primer. Three nested multiplex PCR rounds, a slightly modified ARM-PCR, produced the libraries for TCR beta. TRBV1-TRBV30 forward primers and a C-beta reverse primer were used in the first two PCR rounds, which each ran for approximately 10 cycles. Via MiXCR, TCRdb re-called the multiplex PCR reads, giving one row per CDR3 protein. Of over 75,000 distinct CDR3 sequences listed, around 70% are singletons.

The rearrangement joins TRBV28 to TRBJ1-1, with D perhaps TRBD1 (5 bases). The TCR comes from a man aged 35 to 55 with primary liver carcinoma and hepatitis B virus infection. The sequenced material came from tumor-adjacent normal liver tissue. The CDR3 DNA reads as TGTGACAGCAGCCCGACCGGGGGAGAAGCTTTCTTT. The encoded protein is CDSSPTGGEAFF. The whole variable domain, remainder taken from reference TRBV28 and TRBJ1-1, is DVKVTQSSRYLVKRTGEKVFLECVQDMDHENMFWYRQDPGLGLRLIYFSYDVKMKEKGDIPEGYSVSREKKERFSLILESASTNQTSMYLCDSSPTGGEAFFGQGTRLTVV.